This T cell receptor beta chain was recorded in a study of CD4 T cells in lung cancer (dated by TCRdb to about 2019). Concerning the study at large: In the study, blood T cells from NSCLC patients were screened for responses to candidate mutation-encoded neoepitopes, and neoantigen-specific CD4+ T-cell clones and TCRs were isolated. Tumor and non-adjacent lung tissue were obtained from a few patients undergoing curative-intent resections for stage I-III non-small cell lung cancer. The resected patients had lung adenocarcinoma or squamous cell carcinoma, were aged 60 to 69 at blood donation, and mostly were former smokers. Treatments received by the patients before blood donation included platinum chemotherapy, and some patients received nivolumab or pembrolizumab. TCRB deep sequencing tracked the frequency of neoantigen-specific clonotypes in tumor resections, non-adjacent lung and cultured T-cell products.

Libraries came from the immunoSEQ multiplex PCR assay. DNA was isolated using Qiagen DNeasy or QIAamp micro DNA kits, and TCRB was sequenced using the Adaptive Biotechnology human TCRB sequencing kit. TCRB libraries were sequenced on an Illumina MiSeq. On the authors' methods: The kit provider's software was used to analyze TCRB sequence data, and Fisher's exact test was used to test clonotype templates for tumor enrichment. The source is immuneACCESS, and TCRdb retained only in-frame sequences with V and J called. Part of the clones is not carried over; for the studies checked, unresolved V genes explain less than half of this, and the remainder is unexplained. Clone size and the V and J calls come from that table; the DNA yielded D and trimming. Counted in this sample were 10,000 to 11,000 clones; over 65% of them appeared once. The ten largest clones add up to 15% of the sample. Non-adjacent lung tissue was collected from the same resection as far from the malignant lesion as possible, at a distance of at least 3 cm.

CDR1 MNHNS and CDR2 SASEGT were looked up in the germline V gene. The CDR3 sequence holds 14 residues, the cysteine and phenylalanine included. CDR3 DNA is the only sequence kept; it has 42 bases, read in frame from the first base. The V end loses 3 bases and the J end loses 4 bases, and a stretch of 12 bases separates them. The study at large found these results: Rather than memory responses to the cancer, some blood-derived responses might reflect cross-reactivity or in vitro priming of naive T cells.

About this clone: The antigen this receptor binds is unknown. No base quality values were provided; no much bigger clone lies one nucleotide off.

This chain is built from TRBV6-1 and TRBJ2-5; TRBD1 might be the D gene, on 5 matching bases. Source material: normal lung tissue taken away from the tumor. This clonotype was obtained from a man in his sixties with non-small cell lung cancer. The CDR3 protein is CASSEVAGIETQYF. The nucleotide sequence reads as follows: TGTGCCAGCAGTGAGGTGGCAGGGATAGAGACCCAGTACTTC.